Detailed here is one TCR beta chain. Its antigen is currently not known. It has no much larger one-base neighbor in the sample; base qualities were not kept. The sequencer listed for this sample is Illumina HiSeq 2000. Multiplex PCR amplification was used to generate the TCR beta chain libraries. The amplified TCR beta chain products were analyzed by high-throughput sequencing. The raw public reads went through TCRdb reprocessing: fastp at Q25, MiXCR clone calling, in-frame beta chains kept. A single entry per CDR3 protein holds the most common genes and DNA from its merged rows. This sample gives tens of thousands of distinct CDR3 sequences in total; 23% of them show up just once. Around 8.5% of the sample rests with the top ten. The sample comes from a study of breast tumors, draining lymph nodes, adjacent tissues (dated by TCRdb to the mid-2010s). Study-level background: In breast cancer patients, the study compared the TCR beta repertoires of tumor, adjacent nontumor tissue and axillary lymph nodes. The study was designed to assess the relationships and possible T-cell exchange between tumor, surrounding tissue and draining lymph node repertoires in human breast cancer.

Study-wide findings and limitations: The similarity between tumor and nontumor tissue repertoires was significantly greater in luminal-like breast cancer than in basal-like breast cancer. The conclusion that tumor T cells originate in lymph nodes was framed as consistent with a hypothesis rather than directly demonstrated. The data were judged consistent with most tumor T cells deriving from the lymph node and then expanding within tumor tissue. T-cell repertoire diversity in tumors was found to be lower than in lymph nodes but higher than in nontumor tissue, and preferential V and J gene usage was observed.

Germline trimming amounts to 1 base on V and 7 bases on J, with 6 as the count of junction bases outside the gene matches. The germline V gene (reference sequence) specifies DFQATT as CDR1 and SNEGSKA as CDR2. The CDR3 measures 15 amino acids from cysteine to phenylalanine. Only the CDR3 part of the read is kept: 45 bases, read in frame from the first base. The clonotype was recovered from a female donor with breast cancer. Some clones in this sample may be carry-over from other donors' samples. The V gene is TRBV20-1 and the J gene is TRBJ2-4; 11 central nucleotides agree with TRBD1. Sequencing input: breast tumor tissue. The CDR3 sequence is CSARARTGGVNIQYF. The bases are TGCAGTGCTAGAGCCAGGACAGGGGGCGTGAACATTCAGTACTTC.